This T cell receptor (beta chain) was recovered during a study of blood T cell repertoires in COVID-19. Germline assignment: CDR1 SGDLS and CDR2 YYNGEE. With 0 bases clipped from V and 4 bases from J, the junction kept 3 bases outside the gene matches. There are 14 residues in the CDR3. TCRdb keeps only in-frame clones here, not all; method: immunoSEQ multiplex PCR. The data show more than 140,000 clones, 80% to 90% seen once. The sequenced sample consisted of peripheral blood. This sequence was found in a woman aged 55 to 70 with acute or convalescent COVID-19. The chain employs TRBV9 and TRBJ2-5, with 7 nucleotides matching TRBD1. CDR3 sequence: CASSVGQGGETQYF. In DNA, the CDR3 is TGTGCCAGCAGCGTAGGACAGGGTGGAGAGACCCAGTACTTC.